The 10 T cell receptor beta chains reported below all come from one sample, sequenced in a study of cytomegalovirus exposure and HLA in healthy donors. Primers included in the PCR were 60 Vbeta and 13 Jbeta primers. The data were produced by immunoSEQ multiplex PCR, yet TCRdb's version contains in-frame clones alone and is incomplete. Of 100,000 or so clones in the sample, more than 65% were seen once. Sequenced material: PBMCs. The receptors were sampled from a woman aged 18-29 years in good health and CMV-seropositive.

The chain links TRBV10-2 to TRBJ2-7; 9 bases map to TRBD1. The junction had 0 bases not matched to a gene; V was cut back by 6 bases and J by 3 bases. Per the germline V gene, CDR1 is WSHSY and CDR2 is SAAADI. This CDR3 has 12 residues. The CDR3 region is CASRDRGYEQYF. As DNA, the CDR3 is TGCGCCAGCAGGGACAGGGGCTACGAGCAGTACTTC.

The CDR3 DNA reads as TGTGCCAGTAGCGATCACAGGAGTTCTAGCACAGATACGCAGTATTTT. Its protein product is CASSDHRSSSTDTQYF. The gene calls are TRBV19 and TRBJ2-3, with D perhaps matching TRBD1 (5 bases). The germline V gene encodes CDR1 LNHDA and CDR2 SQIVND (reference sequence). V lost 6 bases to trimming and J lost 0 bases, with 16 bases between them. The CDR3 spans 16 residues.

The chain uses TRBV18 and TRBJ1-1; a possible D gene is TRBD1 (6 bases). Germline V gene data show CDR1 as KGHSH and CDR2 as LQKENI. The CDR3 extends over 15 amino acids. Between the trimmed V and J ends, which lost 5 bases and 2 bases, there was a span of 15 bases. Here the CDR3 DNA reads TGTGCCAGCTCAGTGGCGGGGGGCCACAACACTGAAGCTTTCTTT. Its translation is CASSVAGGHNTEAFF.

The chain couples TRBV7-3 to TRBJ1-1, with 7 bases aligning to TRBD1. This CDR3 comprises 16 residues. The trim removed 5 bases at V and 0 bases at J, leaving 9 bases unmatched. Germline-derived CDR1 and CDR2 are SGHTA and FQGTGA. The CDR3 loop reads CASSPDSGQMNTEAFF. The CDR3 DNA reads as TGTGCCAGCAGCCCGGATTCGGGACAGATGAACACTGAAGCTTTCTTT.

This chain uses TRBV2 with TRBJ2-2, with 7 positions matching TRBD1. This CDR3 region has 15 residues. Germline loops: CDR1 SNHLY, CDR2 FYNNEI. The junction had 4 bases not matched to a gene; V was cut back by 2 bases and J by 4 bases. The CDR3 DNA is TGTGCCAGCAGTGAAAGGGGGCTCACCACCGGGGAGCTGTTTTTT. Amino acid sequence: CASSERGLTTGELFF.

This chain links TRBV28 with TRBJ2-2, with a weak D call TRBD2 (5 bases). Germline CDR1 and CDR2: MDHEN and SYDVKM. V lost 1 base to trimming and J lost 4 bases, with 13 bases between them. CDR3 length: 16 residues. The CDR3 spells CASSLFGGRGTGELFF. For the CDR3, the DNA is TGTGCCAGCAGTTTATTTGGAGGCCGGGGCACCGGGGAGCTGTTTTTT. Based on the CDR3 plus reference TRBV28 and TRBJ2-2, the full variable domain is DVKVTQSSRYLVKRTGEKVFLECVQDMDHENMFWYRQDPGLGLRLIYFSYDVKMKEKGDIPEGYSVSREKKERFSLILESASTNQTSMYLCASSLFGGRGTGELFFGEGSRLTVL.

The count of this clone is one. V and J are TRBV7-9 and TRBJ1-3; 7 nucleotides line up with TRBD1. The V segment lost 5 bases and the J segment 0 bases; nucleotides outside the gene matches: 7. In germline, CDR1 is SEHNR, CDR2 FQNEAQ (reference sequence). The CDR3 extends over 16 amino acids. CDR3 protein: CASSSPGQHSGNTIYF. Here the CDR3 DNA reads TGTGCCAGCAGCAGCCCGGGACAGCACTCTGGAAACACCATATATTTT.

This chain connects TRBV28 to TRBJ2-3, with TRBD2 matching over 7 bases. Trimming removed 3 bases from V and 4 bases from J; junction bases left unmatched: 4. There are 14 residues in the CDR3. The germline gives CDR1 MDHEN, CDR2 SYDVKM. CDR3 residues: CASSFKRDADTQYF. The CDR3 DNA reads as TGTGCCAGCAGTTTCAAGCGGGACGCAGATACGCAGTATTTT.

In this sample, this clone turned up a few times. This chain joins TRBV5-1 and TRBJ1-3; D remains ambiguous. This CDR3 region has 15 residues. The germline V gene has CDR1 SGHRS and CDR2 YFSETQ. V was cut by 0 bases and J by 0 bases, with 7 bases left in between. The CDR3 DNA reads as TGCGCCAGCAGCTTGGGGGCCAGCTCTGGAAACACCATATATTTT. Protein sequence: CASSLGASSGNTIYF.

V is TRBV7-2 and J is TRBJ2-1, with D possibly being TRBD1 (5 bases). Trimming took off 2 bases at V and 7 bases at J, with 9 bases between the two ends. CDR1 is SGHTA, CDR2 FQGNSA, per germline. The CDR3 runs 13 residues. CDR3 protein: CASSLQQGNEQFF. The CDR3 nucleotides are TGTGCCAGCAGCTTACAGCAGGGTAATGAGCAGTTCTTC.